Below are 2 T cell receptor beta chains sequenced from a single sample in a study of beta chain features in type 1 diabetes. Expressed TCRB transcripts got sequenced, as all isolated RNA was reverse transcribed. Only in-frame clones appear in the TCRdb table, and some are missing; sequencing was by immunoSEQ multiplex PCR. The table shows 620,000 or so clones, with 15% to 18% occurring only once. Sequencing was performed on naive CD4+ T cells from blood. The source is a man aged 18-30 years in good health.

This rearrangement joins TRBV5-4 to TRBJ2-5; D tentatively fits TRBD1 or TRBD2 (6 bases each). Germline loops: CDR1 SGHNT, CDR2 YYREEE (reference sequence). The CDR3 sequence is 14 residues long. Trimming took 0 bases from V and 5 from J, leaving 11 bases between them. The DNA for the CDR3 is TGTGCCAGCAGCTTGGTCCTAGGGGGGGAGACCCAGTACTTC. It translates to CASSLVLGGETQYF. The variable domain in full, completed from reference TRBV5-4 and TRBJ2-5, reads ETGVTQSPTHLIKTRGQQVTLRCSSQSGHNTVSWYQQALGQGPQFIFQYYREEENGRGNFPPRFSGLQFPNYSSELNVNALELDDSALYLCASSLVLGGETQYFGPGTRLLVL.

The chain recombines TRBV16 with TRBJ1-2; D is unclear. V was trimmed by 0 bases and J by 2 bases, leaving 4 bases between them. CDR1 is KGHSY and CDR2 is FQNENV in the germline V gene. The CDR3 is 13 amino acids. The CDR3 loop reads CASSQSQNYGYTF. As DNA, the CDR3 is TGTGCCAGCAGCCAATCCCAGAACTATGGCTACACCTTC. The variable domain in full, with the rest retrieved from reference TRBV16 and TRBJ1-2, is GEEVAQTPKHLVRGEGQKAKLYCAPIKGHSYVFWYQQVLKNEFKFLISFQNENVFDETGMPKERFSAKCLPNSPCSLEIQATKLEDSAVYFCASSQSQNYGYTFGSGTRLTVV.